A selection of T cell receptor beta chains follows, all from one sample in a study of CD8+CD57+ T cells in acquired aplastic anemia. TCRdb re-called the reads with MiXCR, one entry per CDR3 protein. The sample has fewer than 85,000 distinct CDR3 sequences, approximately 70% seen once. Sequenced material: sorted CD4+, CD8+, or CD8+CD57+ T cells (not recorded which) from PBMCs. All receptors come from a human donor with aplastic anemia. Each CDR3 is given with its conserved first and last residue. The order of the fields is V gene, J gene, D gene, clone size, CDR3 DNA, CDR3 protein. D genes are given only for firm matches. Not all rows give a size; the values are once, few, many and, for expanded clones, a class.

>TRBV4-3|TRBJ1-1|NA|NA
TGCGCCAGCAGCCAGGAAGACGGATTTGAAGCTTTCTTT
CASSQEDGFEAFF
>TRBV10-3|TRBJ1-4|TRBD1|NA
TGTGCCATCAGTGAATCCTCAGGGGGCGGTGAAAAACTGTTTTTT
CAISESSGGGEKLFF
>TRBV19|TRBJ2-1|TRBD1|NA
TGTGCCAGTAGGGACAGGCGCGAACGCTACAATGAGCAGTTCTTC
CASRDRRERYNEQFF
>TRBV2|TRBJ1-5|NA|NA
TGTGCCAGCAGTCGGGATTGGGATCAGCCCCAGCATTTT
CASSRDWDQPQHF
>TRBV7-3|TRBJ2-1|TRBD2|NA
TGTGCCAGCAGCCCCGGGACTAGCGGAAGCTACAATGAGCAGTTCTTC
CASSPGTSGSYNEQFF
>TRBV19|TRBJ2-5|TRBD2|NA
TGTGCCAGTAGTATGACTAGCGGACAAGAGACCCAGTACTTC
CASSMTSGQETQYF
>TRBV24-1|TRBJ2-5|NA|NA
TGTGCCACCAGTGATTCCCGTGAAGAGACCCAGTACTTC
CATSDSREETQYF
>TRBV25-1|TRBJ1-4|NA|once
TGTGCCAGCAGTGAAATGGGCAGGGGAGCAACTAATGAAAAACTGTTTTTT
CASSEMGRGATNEKLFF
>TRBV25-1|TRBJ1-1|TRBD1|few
TGTGCCAGCAGTGCGATACGGACAGGGATGAACACTGAAGCTTTCTTT
CASSAIRTGMNTEAFF
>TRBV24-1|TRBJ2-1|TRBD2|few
TGTGCCACCAGTGCTGGTAGCGGGAGCAATGAGCAGTTCTTC
CATSAGSGSNEQFF
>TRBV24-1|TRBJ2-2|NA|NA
TGTGCCACCAGTGAGCAACCCGTAAGCGAGTACACCGGGGAGCTGTTTTTT
CATSEQPVSEYTGELFF
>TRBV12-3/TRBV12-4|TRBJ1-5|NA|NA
TGTGCCAGCAGTGCGCGGGGGGGTAGCCAGCCCCAGCATTTT
CASSARGGSQPQHF
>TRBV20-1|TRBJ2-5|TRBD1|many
TGCAGTGCCTACGACCGGGACAGGGTGGGAGAGACCCAGTACTTC
CSAYDRDRVGETQYF
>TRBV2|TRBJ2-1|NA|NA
TGTGCCAGCAGTGATACCAGCTCCTACAATGAGCAGTTCTTC
CASSDTSSYNEQFF
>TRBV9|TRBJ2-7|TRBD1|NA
TGTGCCAGCAGCGCACCAACCAGGGGGCACGAGCAGTACTTC
CASSAPTRGHEQYF
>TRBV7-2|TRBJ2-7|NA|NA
TGTGCCAGCAGCTTCTCAAGCGAGCAGTACTTC
CASSFSSEQYF
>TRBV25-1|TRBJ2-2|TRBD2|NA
TGTGCCAGCAGCCCTCCGGGGGGAGCGGAGCCTGTGGGCGGGGAGCTGTTTTTT
CASSPPGGAEPVGGELFF
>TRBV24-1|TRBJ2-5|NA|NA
TGTGCCACCAGGGTCCCAGAGTGGACAGAGACCCAGTACTTC
CATRVPEWTETQYF
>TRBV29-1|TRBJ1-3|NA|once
TGCACCGGGGGTTCTGGAAACACCATATATTTT
CTGGSGNTIYF
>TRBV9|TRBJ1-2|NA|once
TGTGCCAGCAGCACTCAGATGGGGGGTGGCTACACCTTC
CASSTQMGGGYTF
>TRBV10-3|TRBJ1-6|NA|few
TGTGCCATCAGTCCTGGACAAGATAATTCACCCCTCCACTTT
CAISPGQDNSPLHF
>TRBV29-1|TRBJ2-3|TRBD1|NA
TGCAGCGTGCGACAGGGGCTCACAGATACGCAGTATTTT
CSVRQGLTDTQYF
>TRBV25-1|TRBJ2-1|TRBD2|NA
TGTGCCAGCAGTGAAATCTCGGCGGGAGATAGGGGTAAGCAGTTCTTC
CASSEISAGDRGKQFF
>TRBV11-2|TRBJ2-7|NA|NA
TGTGCCAGCAGCTTCCGAAGGGACTACGAGCAGTACTTC
CASSFRRDYEQYF
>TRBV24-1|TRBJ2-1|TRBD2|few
TGTGCCACCAGCAACCATCGGGGGGTATGGACCTACAATGAGCAGTTCTTC
CATSNHRGVWTYNEQFF
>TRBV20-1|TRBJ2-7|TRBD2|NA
TGCAGTGCTAGAGCGAGCGGGAGTTGGGAGTACGAGCAGTACTTC
CSARASGSWEYEQYF
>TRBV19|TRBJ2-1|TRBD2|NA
TGTGCCAGTAGCGTGAGGTCTAGCGGGAGGACTGAGCAGTTCTTC
CASSVRSSGRTEQFF
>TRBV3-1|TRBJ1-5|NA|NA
TGTGCCAGCAGCCAATTTGTATCCGGTCAGCCCCAGCATTTT
CASSQFVSGQPQHF
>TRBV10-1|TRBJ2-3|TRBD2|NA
TGCGCCAGCAGTGAGTCGTCTAGCGGGACTGATACGCAGTATTTT
CASSESSSGTDTQYF
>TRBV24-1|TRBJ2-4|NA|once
TGTGCCACCCTCCGACGGACTTGGGACATTCAGTACTTC
CATLRRTWDIQYF
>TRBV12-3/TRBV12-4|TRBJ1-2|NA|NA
TGTGCCAGCAGCCACGGACGGATCTATGGCTACACCTTC
CASSHGRIYGYTF
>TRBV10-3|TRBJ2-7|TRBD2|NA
TGTGCCGCCCAGGCGGGGGGTTTAGACGAGCAGTACTTC
CAAQAGGLDEQYF
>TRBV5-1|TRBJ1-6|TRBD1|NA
TGCGCCAGCAGCTTGGGCAGGGGGCAATCACCCCTCCACTTT
CASSLGRGQSPLHF
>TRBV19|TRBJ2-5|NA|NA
TGTGCCAGCAGTTGGACGCTTCAAGAGACCCAGTACTTC
CASSWTLQETQYF
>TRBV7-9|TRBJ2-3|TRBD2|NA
TGTGCCAGCAGCTCCGCGGGAGGTACGCAGTATTTT
CASSSAGGTQYF
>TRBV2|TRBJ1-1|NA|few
TGTGCCAGCAGTAACCATAGGAACACTGAAGCTTTCTTT
CASSNHRNTEAFF
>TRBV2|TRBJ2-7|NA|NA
TGTGCCAGCCTAGACCGCCCGAGCTCCTACGAGCAGTACTTC
CASLDRPSSYEQYF
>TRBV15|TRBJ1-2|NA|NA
TGTGCCACCAGCGCCGAGGGGGGAGTTATGTATGGCTACACCTTC
CATSAEGGVMYGYTF
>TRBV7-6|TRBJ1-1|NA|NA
TGTGCCAGCAGCTTGGCCGAGGGCAGCATGAACACTGAAGCTTTCTTT
CASSLAEGSMNTEAFF
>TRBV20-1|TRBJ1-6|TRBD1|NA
TGCAGTGCCAGGGACAGGGCTGGATCACCCCTCCACTTT
CSARDRAGSPLHF
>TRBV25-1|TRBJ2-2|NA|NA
TGTGCCAGCAGCGATGGACGTACTGAGACCGGGGAGCTGTTTTTT
CASSDGRTETGELFF
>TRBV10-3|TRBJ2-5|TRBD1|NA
TGTGCCATCAGATCAACCGGGACAGAAGGGACCCAGTACTTC
CAIRSTGTEGTQYF
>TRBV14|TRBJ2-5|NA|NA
TGTGCCAGCAGCCAGTTCACAGCAGAGACCCAGTACTTC
CASSQFTAETQYF
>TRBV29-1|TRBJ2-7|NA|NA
TGCAGCGTTGAAGACGAGCGAAAATACGAGCAGTACTTC
CSVEDERKYEQYF
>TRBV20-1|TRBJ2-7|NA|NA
TGCAGTGCTAGAGATAGACTAGGAGGGTTCGAGCAGTACTTC
CSARDRLGGFEQYF
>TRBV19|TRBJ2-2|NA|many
TGTGCCAGTATTTTAGGGCCCGGGGAGCTGTTTTTT
CASILGPGELFF
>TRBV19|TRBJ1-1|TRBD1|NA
TGTGCCAGTAGTGCCTTACAGGGGGGAAACACTGAAGCTTTCTTT
CASSALQGGNTEAFF
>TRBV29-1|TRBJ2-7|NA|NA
TGCAGCGTTGAGGCAGACAGGAGTTACGAGCAGTACTTC
CSVEADRSYEQYF
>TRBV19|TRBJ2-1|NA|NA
TGTGCCAGTAGTAGTCAGACGGGGGCGACTTACAATGAGCAGTTCTTC
CASSSQTGATYNEQFF
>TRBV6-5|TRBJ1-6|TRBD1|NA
TGTGCCAGTAGTTACTCCGGGACAGGGGGGTCACCCCTCCACTTT
CASSYSGTGGSPLHF
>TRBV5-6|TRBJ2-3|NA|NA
TGTGCCAGCAGCTTGGTCAGGACTAGCACAGATACGCAGTATTTT
CASSLVRTSTDTQYF
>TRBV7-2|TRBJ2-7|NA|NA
TGTGCCAGCAGCTTAGCGGGGCTAGCTCGGAGGTACGAGCAGTACTTC
CASSLAGLARRYEQYF
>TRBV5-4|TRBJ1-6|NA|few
TGTGCCAGCAGCTTGCTGGCGGGTACACCCCTCCACTTT
CASSLLAGTPLHF
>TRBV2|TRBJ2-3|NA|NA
TGTGCCAGCCAGGGGGGCGGTACCCTACATACGCAGTATTTT
CASQGGGTLHTQYF
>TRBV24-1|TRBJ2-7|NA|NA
TGTGCCGCGACAGCCTCCTACGAGCAGTACTTC
CAATASYEQYF
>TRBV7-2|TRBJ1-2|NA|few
TGTGCCAGCAGCAGCGAGGGATGGGGCTACACCTTC
CASSSEGWGYTF
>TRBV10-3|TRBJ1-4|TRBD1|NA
TGTGCCATCAGTGTCGGGGGACAGCCAGCCGAAAAACTGTTTTTT
CAISVGGQPAEKLFF